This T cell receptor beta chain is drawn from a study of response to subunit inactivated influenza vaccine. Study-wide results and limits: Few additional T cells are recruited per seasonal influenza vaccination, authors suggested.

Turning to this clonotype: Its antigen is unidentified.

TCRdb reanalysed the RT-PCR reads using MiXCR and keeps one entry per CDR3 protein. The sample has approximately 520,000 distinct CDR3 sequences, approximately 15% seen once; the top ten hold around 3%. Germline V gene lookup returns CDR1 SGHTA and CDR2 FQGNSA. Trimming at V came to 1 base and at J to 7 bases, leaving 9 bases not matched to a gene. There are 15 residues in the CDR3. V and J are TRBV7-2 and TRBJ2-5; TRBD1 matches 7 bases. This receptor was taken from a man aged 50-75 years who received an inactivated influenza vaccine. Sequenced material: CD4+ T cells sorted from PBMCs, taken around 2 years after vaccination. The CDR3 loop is CASSLDVVAGGTQYF. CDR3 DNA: TGTGCCAGCAGCTTAGATGTGGTTGCAGGGGGGACCCAGTACTTC.